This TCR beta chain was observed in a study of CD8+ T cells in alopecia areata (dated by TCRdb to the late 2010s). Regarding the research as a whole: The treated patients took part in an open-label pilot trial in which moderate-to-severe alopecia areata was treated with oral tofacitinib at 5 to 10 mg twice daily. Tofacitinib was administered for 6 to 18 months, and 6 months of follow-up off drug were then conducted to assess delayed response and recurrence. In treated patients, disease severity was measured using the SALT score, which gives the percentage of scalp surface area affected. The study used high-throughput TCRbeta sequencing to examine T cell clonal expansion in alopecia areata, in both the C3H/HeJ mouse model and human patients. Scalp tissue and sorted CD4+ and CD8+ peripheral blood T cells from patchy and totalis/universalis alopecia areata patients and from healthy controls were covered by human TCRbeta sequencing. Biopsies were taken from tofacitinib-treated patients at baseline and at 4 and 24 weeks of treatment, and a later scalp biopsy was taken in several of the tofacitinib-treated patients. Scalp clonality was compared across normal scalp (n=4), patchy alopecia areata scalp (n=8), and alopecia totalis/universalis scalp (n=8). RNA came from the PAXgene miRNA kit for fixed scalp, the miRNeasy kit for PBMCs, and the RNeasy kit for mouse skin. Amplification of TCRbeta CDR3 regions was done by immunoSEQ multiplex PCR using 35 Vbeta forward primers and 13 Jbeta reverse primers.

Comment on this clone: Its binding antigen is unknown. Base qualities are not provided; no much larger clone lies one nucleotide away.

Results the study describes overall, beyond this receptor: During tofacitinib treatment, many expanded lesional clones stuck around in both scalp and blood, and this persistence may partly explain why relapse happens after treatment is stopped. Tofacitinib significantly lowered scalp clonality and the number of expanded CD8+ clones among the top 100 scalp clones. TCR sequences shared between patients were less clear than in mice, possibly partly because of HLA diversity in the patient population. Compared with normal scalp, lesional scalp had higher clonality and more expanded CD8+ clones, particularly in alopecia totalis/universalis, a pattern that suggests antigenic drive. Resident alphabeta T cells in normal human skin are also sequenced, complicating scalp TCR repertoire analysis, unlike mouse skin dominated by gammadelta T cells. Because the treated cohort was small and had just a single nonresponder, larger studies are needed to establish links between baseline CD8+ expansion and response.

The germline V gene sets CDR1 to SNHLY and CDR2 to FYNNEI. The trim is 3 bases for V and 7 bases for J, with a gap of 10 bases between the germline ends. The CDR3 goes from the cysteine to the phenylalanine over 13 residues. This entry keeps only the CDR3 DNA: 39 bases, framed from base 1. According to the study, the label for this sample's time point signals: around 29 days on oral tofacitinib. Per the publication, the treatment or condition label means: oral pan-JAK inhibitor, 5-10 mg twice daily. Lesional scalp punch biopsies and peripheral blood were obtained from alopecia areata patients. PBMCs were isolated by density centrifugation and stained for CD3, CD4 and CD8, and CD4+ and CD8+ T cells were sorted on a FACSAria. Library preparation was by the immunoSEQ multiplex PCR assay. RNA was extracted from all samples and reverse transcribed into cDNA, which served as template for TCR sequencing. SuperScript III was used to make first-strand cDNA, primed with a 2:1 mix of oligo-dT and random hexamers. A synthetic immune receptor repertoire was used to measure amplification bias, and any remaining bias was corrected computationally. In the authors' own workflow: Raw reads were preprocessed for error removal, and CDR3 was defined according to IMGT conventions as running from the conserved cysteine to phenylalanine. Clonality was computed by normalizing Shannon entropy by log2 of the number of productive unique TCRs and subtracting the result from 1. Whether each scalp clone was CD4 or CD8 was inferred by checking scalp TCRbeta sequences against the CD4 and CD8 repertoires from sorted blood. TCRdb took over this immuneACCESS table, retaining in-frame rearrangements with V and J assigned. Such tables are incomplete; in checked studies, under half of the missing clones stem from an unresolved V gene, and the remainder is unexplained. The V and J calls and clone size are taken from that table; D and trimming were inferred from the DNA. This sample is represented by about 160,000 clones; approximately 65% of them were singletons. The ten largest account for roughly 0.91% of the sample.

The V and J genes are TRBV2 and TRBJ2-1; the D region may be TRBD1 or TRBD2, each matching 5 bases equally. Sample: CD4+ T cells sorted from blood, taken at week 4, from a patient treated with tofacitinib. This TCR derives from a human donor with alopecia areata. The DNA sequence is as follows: TGTGCCAGCAGTGACGGGAAGGGGAATGAGCAGTTCTTC. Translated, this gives CASSDGKGNEQFF.